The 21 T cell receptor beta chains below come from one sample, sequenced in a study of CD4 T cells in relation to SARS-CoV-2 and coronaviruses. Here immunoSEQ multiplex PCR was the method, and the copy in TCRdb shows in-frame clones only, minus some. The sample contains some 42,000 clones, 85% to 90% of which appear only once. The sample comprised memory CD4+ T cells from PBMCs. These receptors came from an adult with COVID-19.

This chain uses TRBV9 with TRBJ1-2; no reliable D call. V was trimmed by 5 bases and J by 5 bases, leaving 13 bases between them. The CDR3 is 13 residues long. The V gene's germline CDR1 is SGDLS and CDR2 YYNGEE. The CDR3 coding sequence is TGTGCCAGCAGTCCAGATGACGGATATGGCTACACCTTC. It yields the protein CASSPDDGYGYTF.

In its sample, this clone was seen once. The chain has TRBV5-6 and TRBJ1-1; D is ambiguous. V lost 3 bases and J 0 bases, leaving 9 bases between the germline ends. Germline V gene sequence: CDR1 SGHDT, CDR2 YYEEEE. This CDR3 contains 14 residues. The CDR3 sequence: CASSWMDVNTEAFF. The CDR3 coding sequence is TGTGCCAGCAGCTGGATGGACGTGAACACTGAAGCTTTCTTT.

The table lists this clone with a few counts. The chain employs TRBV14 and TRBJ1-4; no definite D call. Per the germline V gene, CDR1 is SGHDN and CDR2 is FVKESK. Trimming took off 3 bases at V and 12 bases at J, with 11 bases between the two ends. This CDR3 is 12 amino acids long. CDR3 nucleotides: TGTGCCAGCAGCCAGAATCTGGTAGAACTGTTTTTT. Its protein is CASSQNLVELFF.

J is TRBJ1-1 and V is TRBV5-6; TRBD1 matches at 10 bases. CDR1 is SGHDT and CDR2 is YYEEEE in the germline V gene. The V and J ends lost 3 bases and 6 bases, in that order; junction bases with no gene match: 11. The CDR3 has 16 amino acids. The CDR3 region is CASSYQRDRGGSEAFF. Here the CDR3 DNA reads TGTGCCAGCAGCTACCAACGGGACAGGGGAGGGTCTGAAGCTTTCTTT.

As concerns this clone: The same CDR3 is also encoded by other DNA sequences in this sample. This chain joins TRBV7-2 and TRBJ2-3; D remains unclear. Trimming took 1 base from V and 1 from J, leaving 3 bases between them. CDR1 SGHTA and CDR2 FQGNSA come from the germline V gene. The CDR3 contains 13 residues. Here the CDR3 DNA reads TGTGCCAGCAGCTTAGGAGGCACAGATACGCAGTATTTT. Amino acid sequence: CASSLGGTDTQYF.

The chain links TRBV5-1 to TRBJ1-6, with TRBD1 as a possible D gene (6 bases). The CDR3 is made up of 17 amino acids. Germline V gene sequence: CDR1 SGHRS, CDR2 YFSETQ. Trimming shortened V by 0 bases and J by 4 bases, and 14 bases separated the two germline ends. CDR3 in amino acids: CASSLDGGFSYNSPLHF. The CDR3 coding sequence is TGCGCCAGCAGCTTGGACGGGGGCTTCAGTTATAATTCACCCCTCCACTTT.

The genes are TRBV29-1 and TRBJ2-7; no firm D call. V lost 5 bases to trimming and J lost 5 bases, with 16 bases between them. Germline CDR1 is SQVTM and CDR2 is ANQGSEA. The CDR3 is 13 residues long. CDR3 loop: CSVRSAGFHEQYF. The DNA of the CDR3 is TGCAGCGTTCGTTCGGCCGGGTTCCACGAGCAGTACTTC.

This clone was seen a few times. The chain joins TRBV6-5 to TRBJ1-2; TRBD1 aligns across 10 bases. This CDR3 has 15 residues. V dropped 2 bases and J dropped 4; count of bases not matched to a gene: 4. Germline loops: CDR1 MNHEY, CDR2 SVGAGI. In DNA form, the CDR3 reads TGTGCCAGCAGTTACCGACAGGGGGCCTCCTATGGCTACACCTTC. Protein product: CASSYRQGASYGYTF.

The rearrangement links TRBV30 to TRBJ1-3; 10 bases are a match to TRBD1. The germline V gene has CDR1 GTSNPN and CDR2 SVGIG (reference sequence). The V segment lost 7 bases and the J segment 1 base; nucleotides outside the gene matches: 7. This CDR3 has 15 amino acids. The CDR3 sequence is CALRRDRGSGNTIYF. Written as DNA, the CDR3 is TGTGCCTTACGTCGGGACAGGGGATCTGGAAACACCATATATTTT.

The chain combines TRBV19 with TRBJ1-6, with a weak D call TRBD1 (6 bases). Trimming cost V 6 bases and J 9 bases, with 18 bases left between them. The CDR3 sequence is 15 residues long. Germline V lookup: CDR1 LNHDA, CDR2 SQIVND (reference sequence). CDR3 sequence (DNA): TGTGCCAGTAGCAGCCAGACAGGAGGTAGTTCACCCCTCCACTTT. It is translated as CASSSQTGGSSPLHF.

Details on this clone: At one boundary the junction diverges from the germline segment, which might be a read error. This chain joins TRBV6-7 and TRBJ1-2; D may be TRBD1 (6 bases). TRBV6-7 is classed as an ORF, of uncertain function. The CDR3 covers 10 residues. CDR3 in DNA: TGTGCCAGCAGTTACTCTGGGCAGGGGTTC. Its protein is CASSYSGQGF.

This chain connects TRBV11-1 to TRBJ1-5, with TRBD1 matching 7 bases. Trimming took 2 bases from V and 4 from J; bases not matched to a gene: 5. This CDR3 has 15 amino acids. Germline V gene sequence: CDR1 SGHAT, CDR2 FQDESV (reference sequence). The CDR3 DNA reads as TGTGCCAGCAGCTTAACGGGACAGCCTAATCAGCCCCAGCATTTT. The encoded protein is CASSLTGQPNQPQHF.

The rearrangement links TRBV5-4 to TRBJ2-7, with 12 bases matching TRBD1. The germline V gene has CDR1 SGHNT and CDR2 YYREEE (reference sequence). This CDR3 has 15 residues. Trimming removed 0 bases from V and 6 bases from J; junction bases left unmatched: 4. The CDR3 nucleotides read TGTGCCAGCAGCTTGGGGGGACAGGGGGCGCCCGAGCAGTACTTC. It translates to CASSLGGQGAPEQYF.

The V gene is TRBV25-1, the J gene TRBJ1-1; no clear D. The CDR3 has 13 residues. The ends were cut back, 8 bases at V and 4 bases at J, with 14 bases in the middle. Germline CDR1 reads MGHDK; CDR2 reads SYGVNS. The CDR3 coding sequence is TGTGCCAGCCGTACTAAGGCGAGCACTGAAGCTTTCTTT. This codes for CASRTKASTEAFF.

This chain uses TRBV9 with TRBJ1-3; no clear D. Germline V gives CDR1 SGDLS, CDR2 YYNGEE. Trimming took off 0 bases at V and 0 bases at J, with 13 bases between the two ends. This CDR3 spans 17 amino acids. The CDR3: CASSVGPSGSSGNTIYF. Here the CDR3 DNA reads TGTGCCAGCAGCGTAGGGCCCTCGGGGAGCTCTGGAAACACCATATATTTT.

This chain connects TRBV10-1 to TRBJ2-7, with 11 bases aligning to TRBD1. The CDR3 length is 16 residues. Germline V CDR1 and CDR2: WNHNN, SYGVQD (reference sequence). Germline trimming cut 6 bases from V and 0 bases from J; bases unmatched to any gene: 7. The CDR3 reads CASRRGQGVYSYEQYF. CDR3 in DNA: TGCGCCAGCAGACGGGGACAGGGGGTTTACTCCTACGAGCAGTACTTC.

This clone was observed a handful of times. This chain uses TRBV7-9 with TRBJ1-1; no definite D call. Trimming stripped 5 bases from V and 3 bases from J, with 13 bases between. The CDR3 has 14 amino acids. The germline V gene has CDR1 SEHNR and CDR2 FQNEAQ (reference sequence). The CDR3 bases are TGTGCCAGCAGCCCCTTCGAAACGCACACTGAAGCTTTCTTT. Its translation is CASSPFETHTEAFF.

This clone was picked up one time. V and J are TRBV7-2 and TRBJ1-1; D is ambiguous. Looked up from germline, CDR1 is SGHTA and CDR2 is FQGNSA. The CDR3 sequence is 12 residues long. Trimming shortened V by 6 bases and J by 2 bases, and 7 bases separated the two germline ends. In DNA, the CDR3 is TGTGCCAGCAGTAGGTCCAACACTGAAGCTTTCTTT. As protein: CASSRSNTEAFF.

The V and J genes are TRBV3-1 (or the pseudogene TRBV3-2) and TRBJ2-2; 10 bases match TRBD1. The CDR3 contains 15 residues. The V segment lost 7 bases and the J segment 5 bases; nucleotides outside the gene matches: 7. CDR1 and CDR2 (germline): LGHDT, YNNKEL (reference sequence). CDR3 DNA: TGTGCCAGCAACCGACAGGGGGCTAATACCGGGGAGCTGTTTTTT. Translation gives CASNRQGANTGELFF.

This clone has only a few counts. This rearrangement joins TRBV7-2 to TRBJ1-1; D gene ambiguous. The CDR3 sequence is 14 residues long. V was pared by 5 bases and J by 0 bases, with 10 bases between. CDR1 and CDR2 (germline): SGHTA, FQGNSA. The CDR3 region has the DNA TGTGCCAGCAGCCCGATACAAGTGAACACTGAAGCTTTCTTT. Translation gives CASSPIQVNTEAFF.

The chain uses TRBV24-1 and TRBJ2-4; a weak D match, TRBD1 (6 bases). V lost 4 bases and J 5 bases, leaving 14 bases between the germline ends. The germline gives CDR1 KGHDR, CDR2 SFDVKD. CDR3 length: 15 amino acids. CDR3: CATSDFRDIENIQYF. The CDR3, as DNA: TGTGCCACCAGTGACTTCCGGGACATCGAAAACATTCAGTACTTC.